These 19 T cell receptor beta chains were all obtained from the same sample, sequenced in a study of T cell responses to AZD1222 COVID-19 vaccine. TCRdb's table, derived via immunoSEQ multiplex PCR, lists solely in-frame clones and lacks some. The sample shows roughly 79,000 clones, almost 80% of them seen only once. The sequencing here drew on peripheral blood, taken on day 0 of AZD1222 vaccination. The receptors were sampled from an adult in good health.

V and J are TRBV30 and TRBJ2-1, with TRBD2 matching over 9 bases. Germline V CDR1 and CDR2: GTSNPN, SVGIG (reference sequence). CDR3 length: 15 residues. V was pared by 6 bases and J by 1 base, with 7 bases of the junction left unmatched. CDR3 protein: CACQSSGVSYNEQFF. DNA of the CDR3: TGTGCCTGTCAATCTAGCGGGGTTTCCTACAATGAGCAGTTCTTC.

The DNA of the CDR3 is TGTGCCAGCAGCTCTAGCGGGAAGTACGAGCAGTACTTC. As protein: CASSSSGKYEQYF. The V and J genes are TRBV5-4 and TRBJ2-7; 9 bases are a match to TRBD2. Germline values: CDR1 SGHNT, CDR2 YYREEE (reference sequence). J lost 4 bases, V lost 3 bases, and 2 bases had no gene match. This CDR3 spans 13 amino acids.

Only one count was recorded for this clone. This chain connects TRBV7-9 to TRBJ2-1, with 7 bases that match TRBD2. The junction had 11 bases not matched to a gene; V was cut back by 0 bases and J by 6 bases. The germline V gene has CDR1 SEHNR and CDR2 FQNEAQ (reference sequence). The CDR3 is 17 amino acids. CDR3: CASSLANSGAGANEQFF. The CDR3 region has the DNA TGTGCCAGCAGCTTAGCAAATTCCGGGGCGGGAGCCAATGAGCAGTTCTTC. Full variable domain (outside the CDR3, taken from reference TRBV7-9 and TRBJ2-1): DTGVSQNPRHKITKRGQNVTFRCDPISEHNRLYWYRQTLGQGPEFLTYFQNEAQLEKSRLLSDRFSAERPKGSFSTLEIQRTEQGDSAMYLCASSLANSGAGANEQFFGPGTRLTVL.

This clone was counted a single time. V is TRBV11-2 and J is TRBJ1-4; 8 positions match TRBD1. This CDR3 contains 18 residues. V shed 0 bases and J 3 bases; nucleotides not matched to a gene: 9. The V gene's germline CDR1 is SGHAT and CDR2 FQNNGV. CDR3 protein: CASSLDGSGGASNEKLFF. The DNA for the CDR3 is TGTGCCAGCAGCTTAGATGGGTCAGGGGGCGCGTCTAATGAAAAACTGTTTTTT.

This chain joins TRBV10-3 and TRBJ2-1, with D possibly being TRBD2 (5 bases). Trimming took off 2 bases at V and 4 bases at J, with 12 bases between the two ends. Germline V gene data show CDR1 as ENHRY and CDR2 as SYGVKD. This CDR3 has 15 amino acids. The CDR3: CAISESRGSYNEQFF. The CDR3 nucleotides are TGTGCCATCAGTGAGAGCCGGGGTTCTTACAATGAGCAGTTCTTC.

This chain connects TRBV5-1 to TRBJ1-1; no definite D call. V lost 6 bases and J lost 11, with 14 bases in between. The CDR3 length is 11 residues. The germline gives CDR1 SGHRS, CDR2 YFSETQ. The CDR3 sequence is CASTSGLEAFF. CDR3 DNA sequence: TGCGCCAGCACTTCTGGGTTAGAGGCTTTCTTT. Filled out from reference TRBV5-1 and TRBJ1-1, the complete variable domain reads KAGVTQTPRYLIKTRGQQVTLSCSPISGHRSVSWYQQTPGQGLQFLFEYFSETQRNKGNFPGRFSGRQFSNSRSEMNVSTLELGDSALYLCASTSGLEAFFGQGTRLTVV.

This chain uses TRBV18 with TRBJ1-1, with TRBD1 identical over 9 bases. The CDR3 runs 14 residues. V lost 3 bases to trimming and J lost 5 bases; unmatched junction nucleotides: 4. CDR1 is KGHSH, CDR2 LQKENI, per germline. The CDR3 here is CASSPRTGETEAFF. CDR3 in DNA: TGTGCCAGCTCACCTAGGACAGGGGAGACTGAAGCTTTCTTT. The full variable domain, its missing parts supplied by reference TRBV18 and TRBJ1-1, is NAGVMQNPRHLVRRRGQEARLRCSPMKGHSHVYWYRQLPEEGLKFMVYLQKENIIDESGMPKERFSAEFPKEGPSILRIQQVVRGDSAAYFCASSPRTGETEAFFGQGTRLTVV.

This chain connects TRBV7-7 to TRBJ2-2; 10 bases line up with TRBD1. The CDR3 runs to 17 residues. CDR1 is SSHAT and CDR2 is FNYEAQ in the germline V gene (reference sequence). J gave up 6 bases and V 2 bases, and 9 bases lay outside the gene matches. The CDR3 sequence is CASSLFGPGQGSGELFF. CDR3 bases: TGTGCCAGCAGCTTATTCGGACCGGGACAGGGGTCCGGGGAGCTGTTTTTT.

The table lists this clone with a few counts. CDR3 bases: TGTGCCAGCAGCTTGAGGAGAGAGAGGAGCTACAATGAGCAGTTCTTC. Its protein is CASSLRRERSYNEQFF. The chain links TRBV5-6 to TRBJ2-1, with D hard to call. The CDR3 runs 16 residues. Germline-derived CDR1 and CDR2 are SGHDT and YYEEEE. V was trimmed by 1 base and J by 3 bases, leaving 14 bases between them.

This clone was picked up one time. The chain combines TRBV7-9 with TRBJ1-2; D not certain. CDR3 size: 12 residues. V lost 1 base and J lost 5, with 5 bases in between. Per the germline V gene, CDR1 is SEHNR and CDR2 is FQNEAQ (reference sequence). Here the CDR3 reads CASSLDSYGYTF. The CDR3, as DNA: TGTGCCAGCAGCTTAGACAGTTATGGCTACACCTTC.

This clone was counted only a few times. CDR3 protein: CASSKGRGGDTQYF. CDR3 sequence (DNA): TGTGCCAGCAGCAAAGGCAGGGGAGGAGATACGCAGTATTTT. The chain recombines TRBV21-1 with TRBJ2-3. TRBV21-1 is termed a pseudogene. CDR3 length: 14 amino acids.

The chain carries TRBV18 and TRBJ2-5; D uncertain. Looked up from germline, CDR1 is KGHSH and CDR2 is LQKENI. The CDR3 is made up of 14 amino acids. V was trimmed by 3 bases and J by 4 bases, leaving 12 bases between them. The CDR3 here is CASSPENSLETQYF. The CDR3 coding sequence is TGTGCCAGCTCACCGGAGAACTCCCTAGAGACCCAGTACTTC.

V usage is TRBV5-4 and J usage is TRBJ2-3, with D possibly TRBD1 on 6 matching bases. From germline, CDR1 is SGHNT and CDR2 YYREEE (reference sequence). The CDR3 extends over 14 amino acids. Between the trimmed V and J ends, which lost 5 bases and 3 bases, there was a span of 13 bases. The CDR3 nucleotides read TGTGCCAGCAGACTACAGGGTTTAACAGATACGCAGTATTTT. The encoded protein is CASRLQGLTDTQYF.

V is TRBV18 and J is TRBJ2-4; TRBD2 aligns across 7 bases. The CDR3 has 15 residues. V shed 5 bases and J 4 bases; nucleotides not matched to a gene: 8. The germline V gene encodes CDR1 KGHSH and CDR2 LQKENI. The CDR3 reads CASSTSTGGKNIQYF. In DNA, the CDR3 is TGTGCCAGCTCAACTTCGACGGGGGGAAAAAACATTCAGTACTTC. The variable domain in full, with the rest retrieved from reference TRBV18 and TRBJ2-4, is NAGVMQNPRHLVRRRGQEARLRCSPMKGHSHVYWYRQLPEEGLKFMVYLQKENIIDESGMPKERFSAEFPKEGPSILRIQQVVRGDSAAYFCASSTSTGGKNIQYFGAGTRLSVL.

The V and J genes are TRBV2 and TRBJ2-5, with 10 bases matching TRBD2. The CDR3 totals 14 residues. The V gene end was trimmed by 6 bases and the J gene end by 4 bases; junction bases not matched to a gene: 5. The germline CDR1 and CDR2 sequences are SNHLY and FYNNEI. DNA of the CDR3: TGTGCCAGCAGCCCGGGACTAGCGTCAGAGACCCAGTACTTC. This sequence encodes CASSPGLASETQYF. Full variable domain (rest looked up from reference TRBV2 and TRBJ2-5): EPEVTQTPSHQVTQMGQEVILRCVPISNHLYFYWYRQILGQKVEFLVSFYNNEISEKSEIFDDQFSVERPDGSNFTLKIRSTKLEDSAMYFCASSPGLASETQYFGPGTRLLVL.

The chain links TRBV6-2 or TRBV6-3 to TRBJ2-7; TRBD1 agrees at 12 bases. There are 20 residues in the CDR3. CDR1 and CDR2 (germline): MNHEY, SVGEGT. V lost 2 bases and J lost 3; bases outside the gene matches: 17. The CDR3 here is CASSYAPPGTGGAKDYEQYF. Written as DNA, the CDR3 is TGTGCCAGCAGTTACGCTCCCCCCGGGACAGGGGGCGCGAAGGACTACGAGCAGTACTTC.

This rearrangement joins TRBV2 to TRBJ1-2; 10 bases line up with TRBD1. Germline CDR1 and CDR2: SNHLY and FYNNEI. V was clipped by 4 bases and J by 2 bases; unmatched bases: 1. CDR3 size: 14 residues. The CDR3 nucleotides read TGTGCCAGCAGTGGGACAGGGGGAAACTATGGCTACACCTTC. Translated, it gives CASSGTGGNYGYTF.

CDR3: CASGGQAILNTEAFF. CDR3 in DNA: TGTGCCAGCGGGGGACAGGCGATCTTGAACACTGAAGCTTTCTTT. The genes are TRBV2 and TRBJ1-1; 8 nucleotides align to TRBD1. After removal of 8 bases from V and 0 bases from J, the junction contained 8 bases not matched to a gene. The CDR3 covers 15 residues. Germline CDR1 and CDR2: SNHLY and FYNNEI.

This clone was seen once. The chain recombines TRBV19 with TRBJ2-7, with 7 positions matching TRBD1. CDR3 length: 15 residues. Germline CDR1 and CDR2: LNHDA and SQIVND (reference sequence). Trimming at V came to 5 bases and at J to 3 bases, leaving 10 bases not matched to a gene. CDR3 loop: CASSLYGTEIYEQYF. CDR3 bases: TGTGCCAGTAGTCTTTACGGGACAGAGATCTACGAGCAGTACTTC.